The 9 T cell receptor beta chains in this list originate from one sample, sequenced in a study of T-cell reconstitution after alpha-beta-depleted transplantation in children. TCRbeta library construction was performed incorporating unique molecular identifiers. TCRdb recomputed calls from the PCR reads with MiXCR, one row per CDR3 protein. The sample records fewer than 500,000 distinct CDR3 sequences, over 40% being singletons. The sample in question was PBMCs, obtained before TCRalphabeta/CD19-depleted stem cell transplant. These receptors all stem from a girl aged 2 to 10 with aplastic anemia, due to receive a stem cell transplant.

This clonotype was counted many times. J is TRBJ1-1 and V is TRBV7-9; D remains ambiguous. Germline V gene lookup returns CDR1 SEHNR and CDR2 FQNEAQ (reference sequence). Trimming removed 1 base from V and 3 bases from J, with 6 bases in between. The CDR3 covers 13 residues. Here the CDR3 reads CASSLGGHTEAFF. The DNA for the CDR3 is TGTGCCAGCAGCTTAGGTGGGCACACTGAAGCTTTCTTT.

V is TRBV20-1 and J is TRBJ2-5, with unresolved D. Trimming took 7 bases from V and 4 from J, leaving 16 bases between them. The length of the CDR3 is 13 residues. CDR1 is DFQATT, CDR2 SNEGSKA, per germline (reference sequence). The CDR3 DNA reads TGCAGTGTCGCCTCGATGGGCCCAGAGACCCAGTACTTC. This sequence encodes CSVASMGPETQYF.

The table lists this clonotype with a few counts. V usage is TRBV20-1 and J usage is TRBJ2-3, with a weak D call TRBD2 (6 bases). This CDR3 has 14 residues. The germline V gene encodes CDR1 DFQATT and CDR2 SNEGSKA (reference sequence). V dropped 3 bases and J dropped 1 base, with 11 bases sitting between them. The CDR3 loop is CSASLGLGTDTQYF. The CDR3 DNA reads as TGCAGTGCTAGTCTGGGACTGGGCACAGATACGCAGTATTTT.

V usage is TRBV6-5 and J usage is TRBJ2-5, with 10 bases aligning to TRBD2. This CDR3 is built from 19 residues. In germline, CDR1 is MNHEY, CDR2 SVGAGI. The ends lost 1 base at V and 5 bases at J; junction bases unmatched: 16. The CDR3 nucleotides are TGTGCCAGCAGTTACTTCCCGATTGCTAGCGGGAGTAGGGCGGAGACCCAGTACTTC. Translation gives CASSYFPIASGSRAETQYF.

This chain joins TRBV6-1 and TRBJ1-1; D gene unclear. V was shortened by 10 bases and J by 6 bases, with 18 bases between the two germline ends. CDR1 and CDR2 from the germline V gene are MNHNS and SASEGT. This CDR3 has 13 residues. CDR3 DNA sequence: TGTGCCACCGCGATCTCCTTTGGGGCTGAAGCTTTCTTT. This encodes CATAISFGAEAFF.

This clonotype was found a few times. The chain combines TRBV9 with TRBJ2-2; the match to TRBD2 covers 8 bases. The CDR3 runs to 16 residues. Germline V lookup: CDR1 SGDLS, CDR2 YYNGEE. V trimming: 4 bases; J trimming: 6 bases; junction bases outside the gene matches: 11. CDR3 sequence (DNA): TGTGCCAGCAGCCCCCGCAGCGGGAGAAATCCCGGGGAGCTGTTTTTT. It encodes CASSPRSGRNPGELFF.

This clonotype was seen more than once but under ten times. The genes are TRBV2 and TRBJ1-1; no clear D gene. Looked up from germline, CDR1 is SNHLY and CDR2 is FYNNEI. V was pared by 7 bases and J by 0 bases, with 12 bases between. The length of the CDR3 is 14 residues. Here the CDR3 DNA reads TGTGCCAGCAATAACCCCCCTTTGAACACTGAAGCTTTCTTT. Translation: CASNNPPLNTEAFF.

The chain is built from TRBV10-3 and TRBJ1-5; D uncertain. The CDR3 loop spans 14 amino acids. Germline V lookup: CDR1 ENHRY, CDR2 SYGVKD. Trimming took off 5 bases at V and 5 bases at J, with 13 bases between the two ends. CDR3: CAISRGSPDQPQHF. The DNA of the CDR3 is TGTGCCATCAGTAGAGGTTCACCAGATCAGCCCCAGCATTTT.

J is TRBJ2-5 and V is TRBV7-9; the D gene is possibly TRBD1 (5 bases). The V and J ends lost 2 bases and 1 base respectively, with 11 bases between them. The length of the CDR3 is 15 residues. Germline V gene lookup returns CDR1 SEHNR and CDR2 FQNEAQ (reference sequence). The DNA for the CDR3 is TGTGCCAGCAGCTTAATAGGGGCTCCCCAAGAGACCCAGTACTTC. It encodes CASSLIGAPQETQYF.